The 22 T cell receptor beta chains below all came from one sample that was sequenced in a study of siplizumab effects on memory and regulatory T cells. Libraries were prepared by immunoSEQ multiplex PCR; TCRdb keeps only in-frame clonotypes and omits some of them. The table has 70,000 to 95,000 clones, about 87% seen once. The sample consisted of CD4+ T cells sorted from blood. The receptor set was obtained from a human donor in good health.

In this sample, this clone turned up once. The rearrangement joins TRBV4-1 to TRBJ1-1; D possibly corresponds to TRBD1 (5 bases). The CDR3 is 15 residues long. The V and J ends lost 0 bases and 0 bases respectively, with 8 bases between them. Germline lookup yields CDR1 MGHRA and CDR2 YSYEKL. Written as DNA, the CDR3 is TGCGCCAGCAGCCAAGATCAGGGAGTGAACACTGAAGCTTTCTTT. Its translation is CASSQDQGVNTEAFF.

CDR3 residues: CASSLALREGTQYF. In nucleotides, the CDR3 is TGTGCCAGCAGCTTAGCGCTCCGTGAGGGGACCCAGTACTTC. This chain connects TRBV7-9 to TRBJ2-5, with D maybe TRBD2 (5 bases). The CDR3 is 14 amino acids. V was cut by 0 bases and J by 7 bases, with 12 bases left in between. Per the germline V gene, CDR1 is SEHNR and CDR2 is FQNEAQ (reference sequence). The whole variable domain, remainder taken from reference TRBV7-9 and TRBJ2-5, is DTGVSQNPRHKITKRGQNVTFRCDPISEHNRLYWYRQTLGQGPEFLTYFQNEAQLEKSRLLSDRFSAERPKGSFSTLEIQRTEQGDSAMYLCASSLALREGTQYFGPGTRLLVL.

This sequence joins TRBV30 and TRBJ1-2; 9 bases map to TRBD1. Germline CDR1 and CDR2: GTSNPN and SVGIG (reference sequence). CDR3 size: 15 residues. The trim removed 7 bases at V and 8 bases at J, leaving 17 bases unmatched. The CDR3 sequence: CASRSGDRVLGGYTF. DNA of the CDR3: TGTGCCTCAAGGTCCGGGGACAGGGTTTTAGGGGGCTACACCTTC.

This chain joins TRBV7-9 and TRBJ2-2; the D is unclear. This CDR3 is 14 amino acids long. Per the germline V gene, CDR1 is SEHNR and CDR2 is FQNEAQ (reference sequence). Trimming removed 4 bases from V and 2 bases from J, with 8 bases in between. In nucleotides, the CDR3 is TGTGCCAGCAGCTCGAGACCCAACACCGGGGAGCTGTTTTTT. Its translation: CASSSRPNTGELFF.

The CDR3 sequence: CASTYQDQPQHF. CDR3 bases: TGTGCCAGTACTTACCAGGATCAGCCCCAGCATTTT. The chain links TRBV19 to TRBJ1-5, with D hard to call. The V gene lost 7 bases and the J gene lost 5 bases, with 9 bases spanning the gap. The CDR3 consists of 12 residues. Germline loops: CDR1 LNHDA, CDR2 SQIVND (reference sequence).

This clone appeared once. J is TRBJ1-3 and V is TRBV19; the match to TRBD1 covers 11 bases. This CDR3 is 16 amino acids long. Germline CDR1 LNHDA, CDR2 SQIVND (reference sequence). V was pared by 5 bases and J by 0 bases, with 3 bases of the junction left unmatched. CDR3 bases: TGTGCCAGTAGTTCCGGGACAGGGGGCTCTGGAAACACCATATATTTT. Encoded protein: CASSSGTGGSGNTIYF. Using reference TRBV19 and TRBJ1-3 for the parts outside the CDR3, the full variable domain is DGGITQSPKYLFRKEGQNVTLSCEQNLNHDAMYWYRQDPGQGLRLIYYSQIVNDFQKGDIAEGYSVSREKKESFPLTVTSAQKNPTAFYLCASSSGTGGSGNTIYFGEGSWLTVV.

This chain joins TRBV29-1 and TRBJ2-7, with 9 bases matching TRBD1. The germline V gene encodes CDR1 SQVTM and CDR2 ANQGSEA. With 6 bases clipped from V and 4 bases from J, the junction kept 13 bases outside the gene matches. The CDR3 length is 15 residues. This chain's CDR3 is CSVGNTGGAGYEQYF. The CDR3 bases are TGCAGCGTAGGGAATACAGGGGGCGCTGGGTACGAGCAGTACTTC.

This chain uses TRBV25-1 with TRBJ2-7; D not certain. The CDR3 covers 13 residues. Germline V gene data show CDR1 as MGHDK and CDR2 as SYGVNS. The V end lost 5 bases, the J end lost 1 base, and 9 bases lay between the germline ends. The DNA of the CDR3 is TGTGCCAGCAGTCTTCGAGCATCCTACGAGCAGTACTTC. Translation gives CASSLRASYEQYF.

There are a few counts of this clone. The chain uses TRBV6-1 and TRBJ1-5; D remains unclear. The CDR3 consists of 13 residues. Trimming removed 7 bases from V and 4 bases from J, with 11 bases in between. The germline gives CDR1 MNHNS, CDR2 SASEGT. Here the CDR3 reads CASTKRENQPQHF. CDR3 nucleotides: TGTGCCAGCACCAAGCGGGAAAATCAGCCCCAGCATTTT.

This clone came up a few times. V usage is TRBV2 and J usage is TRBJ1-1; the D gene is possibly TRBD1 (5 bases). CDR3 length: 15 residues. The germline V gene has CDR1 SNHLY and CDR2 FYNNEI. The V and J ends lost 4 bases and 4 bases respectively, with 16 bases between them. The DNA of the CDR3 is TGTGCCAGCAGTGCGGGGCAGCCGGGCGGCACTGAAGCTTTCTTT. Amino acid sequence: CASSAGQPGGTEAFF.

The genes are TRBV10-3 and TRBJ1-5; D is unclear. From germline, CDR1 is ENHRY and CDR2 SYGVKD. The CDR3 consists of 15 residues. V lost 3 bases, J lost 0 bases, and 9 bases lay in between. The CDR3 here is CAISDPRYSNQPQHF. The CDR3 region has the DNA TGTGCCATCAGTGACCCCAGATATAGCAATCAGCCCCAGCATTTT.

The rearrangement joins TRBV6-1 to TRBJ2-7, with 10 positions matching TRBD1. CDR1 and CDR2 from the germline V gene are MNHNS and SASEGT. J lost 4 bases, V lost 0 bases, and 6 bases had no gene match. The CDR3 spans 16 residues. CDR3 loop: CASSEAMTGGYYEQYF. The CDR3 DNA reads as TGTGCCAGCAGTGAAGCGATGACAGGGGGCTATTACGAGCAGTACTTC.

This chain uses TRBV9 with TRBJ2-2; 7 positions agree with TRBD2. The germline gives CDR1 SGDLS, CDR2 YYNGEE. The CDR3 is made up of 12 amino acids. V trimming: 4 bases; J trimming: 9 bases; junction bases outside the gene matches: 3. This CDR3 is CASSPRERELFF. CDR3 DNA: TGTGCCAGCAGCCCGCGGGAGCGGGAGCTGTTTTTT.

In DNA, the CDR3 is TGCAGCGTTGGGGGGACAGGGGAGGCTGAGACCCAGTACTTC. Protein product: CSVGGTGEAETQYF. V gene TRBV29-1 combines with J gene TRBJ2-5; 10 bases align to TRBD1. Trimming removed 4 bases from V and 5 bases from J; junction bases left unmatched: 7. CDR1 SQVTM and CDR2 ANQGSEA come from the germline V gene. CDR3 length: 14 amino acids.

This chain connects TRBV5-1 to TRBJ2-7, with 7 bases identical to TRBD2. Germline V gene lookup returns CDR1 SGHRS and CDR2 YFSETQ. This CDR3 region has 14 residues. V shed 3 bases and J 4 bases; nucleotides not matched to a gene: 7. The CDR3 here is CASSWDYPRYEQYF. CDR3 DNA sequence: TGCGCCAGCAGCTGGGACTACCCGCGGTACGAGCAGTACTTC.

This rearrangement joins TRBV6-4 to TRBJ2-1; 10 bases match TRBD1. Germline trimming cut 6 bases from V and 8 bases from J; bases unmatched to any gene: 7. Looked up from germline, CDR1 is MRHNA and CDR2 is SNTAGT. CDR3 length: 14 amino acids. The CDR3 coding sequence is TGTGCCAGCAGCCGGGACAGGGGCCCCGATGAGCAGTTCTTC. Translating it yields CASSRDRGPDEQFF.

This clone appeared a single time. Here the CDR3 reads CASSSPSTGGTEAFF. CDR3 in DNA: TGTGCCAGCAGTTCTCCGAGTACAGGGGGCACTGAAGCTTTCTTT. The gene calls are TRBV6-5 and TRBJ1-1, with 8 bases identical to TRBD1. J gave up 4 bases and V 4 bases, and 8 bases lay outside the gene matches. CDR1 and CDR2 from the germline V gene are MNHEY and SVGAGI. The CDR3 has 15 residues.

This chain's CDR3 is CAWSVGQGQETQYF. The CDR3 DNA is TGTGCCTGGAGTGTAGGGCAGGGGCAAGAGACCCAGTACTTC. V usage is TRBV30 and J usage is TRBJ2-5; weak D call: TRBD1 (6 bases). V was shortened by 0 bases and J by 2 bases, with 10 bases between the two germline ends. The V gene's germline CDR1 is GTSNPN and CDR2 SVGIG (reference sequence). The CDR3 is 14 amino acids. Looking up the rest from reference TRBV30 and TRBJ2-5 gives the full variable domain: SQTIHQWPATLVQPVGSPLSLECTVEGTSNPNLYWYRQAAGRGLQLLFYSVGIGQISSEVPQNLSASRPQDRQFILSSKKLLLSDSGFYLCAWSVGQGQETQYFGPGTRLLVL.

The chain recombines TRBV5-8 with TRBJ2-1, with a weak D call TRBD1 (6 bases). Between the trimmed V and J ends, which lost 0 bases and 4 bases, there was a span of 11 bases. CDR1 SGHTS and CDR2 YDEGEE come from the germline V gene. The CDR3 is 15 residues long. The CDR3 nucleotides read TGTGCCAGCAGCTTGGAGGGGGTACAGTACAATGAGCAGTTCTTC. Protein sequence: CASSLEGVQYNEQFF.

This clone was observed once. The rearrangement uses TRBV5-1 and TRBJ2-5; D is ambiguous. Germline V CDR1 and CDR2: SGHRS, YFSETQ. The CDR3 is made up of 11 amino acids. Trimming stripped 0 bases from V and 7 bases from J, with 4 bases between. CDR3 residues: CASSLDGTQYF. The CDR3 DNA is TGCGCCAGCAGCTTGGACGGGACCCAGTACTTC. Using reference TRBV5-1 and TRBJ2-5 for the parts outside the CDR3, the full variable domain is KAGVTQTPRYLIKTRGQQVTLSCSPISGHRSVSWYQQTPGQGLQFLFEYFSETQRNKGNFPGRFSGRQFSNSRSEMNVSTLELGDSALYLCASSLDGTQYFGPGTRLLVL.

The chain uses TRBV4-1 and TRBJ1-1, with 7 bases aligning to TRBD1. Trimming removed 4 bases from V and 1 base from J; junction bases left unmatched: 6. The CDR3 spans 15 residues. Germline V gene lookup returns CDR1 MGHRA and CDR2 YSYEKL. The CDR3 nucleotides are TGCGCCAGCAGCCTCTCGACAGGGAAGAACACTGAAGCTTTCTTT. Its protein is CASSLSTGKNTEAFF.

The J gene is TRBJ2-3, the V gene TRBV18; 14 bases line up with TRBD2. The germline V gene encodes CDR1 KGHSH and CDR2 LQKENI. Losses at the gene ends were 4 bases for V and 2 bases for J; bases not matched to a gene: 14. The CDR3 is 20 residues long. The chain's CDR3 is CASSRTSLGTSGSNTDTQYF. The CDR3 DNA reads TGTGCCAGCTCACGGACTAGCCTCGGGACTAGCGGGAGCAACACAGATACGCAGTATTTT.